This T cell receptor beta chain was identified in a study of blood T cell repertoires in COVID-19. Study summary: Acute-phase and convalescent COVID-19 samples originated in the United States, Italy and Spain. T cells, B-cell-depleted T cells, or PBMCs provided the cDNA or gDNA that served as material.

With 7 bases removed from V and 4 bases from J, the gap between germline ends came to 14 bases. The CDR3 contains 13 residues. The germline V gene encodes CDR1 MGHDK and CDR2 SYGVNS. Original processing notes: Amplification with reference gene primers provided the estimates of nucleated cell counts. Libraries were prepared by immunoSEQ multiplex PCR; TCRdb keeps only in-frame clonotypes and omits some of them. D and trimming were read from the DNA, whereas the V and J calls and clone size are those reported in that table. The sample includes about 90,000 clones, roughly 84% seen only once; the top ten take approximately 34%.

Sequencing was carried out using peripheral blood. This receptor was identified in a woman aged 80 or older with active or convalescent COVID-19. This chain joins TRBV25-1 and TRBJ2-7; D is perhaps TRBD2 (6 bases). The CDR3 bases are TGTGCCAGCACCGACGCGGGACGGTACGAGCAGTACTTC. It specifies CASTDAGRYEQYF.